The sequence of this T cell receptor (beta chain) was determined in a study of PD-1 blockade in classical Hodgkin lymphoma. Each patient relapsed following autologous stem cell transplantation, and prior brentuximab vedotin exposure differed. Relapsed/refractory classical Hodgkin lymphoma patients had complete, partial or progressive responses. Of note for this clone: Its antigen remains unidentified.

Per the germline V gene, CDR1 is LNHDA and CDR2 is SQIVND (reference sequence). The CDR3 length is 14 residues. V lost 5 bases to trimming and J lost 3 bases; unmatched junction nucleotides: 5. Regarding the study as a whole: Exclusion was the outcome for patients who began nivolumab under 1 year after ASCT.

Some clones are missing from TCRdb's copy, which holds only in-frame ones; the method was immunoSEQ multiplex PCR. In the table there are around 40,000 clones, around 78% of which are singletons. The receptor was isolated from a human donor with classical Hodgkin lymphoma. The genes are TRBV19 and TRBJ2-7; TRBD1 aligns across 9 bases. The sequencing used peripheral blood mononuclear cells (PBMCs), collected at baseline. For the CDR3, the DNA is TGTGCCAGTAGTCCGGGACAGGGTGGCTACGAGCAGTACTTC. Amino acid sequence: CASSPGQGGYEQYF.